This T cell receptor beta chain was recorded in a study of cytomegalovirus exposure and HLA in healthy donors. Study-level information: Of all 400 or so donors who were genotyped, 80% to 85% belonged to the Caucasian-associated ancestry cluster.

The CDR3 is made up of 14 amino acids. Per the germline V gene, CDR1 is SGDLS and CDR2 is YYNGEE. The V gene lost 1 base and the J gene lost 8 bases, with 10 bases spanning the gap. The primer mix had 60 Vbeta and 13 Jbeta primers. Assay: immunoSEQ multiplex PCR; the TCRdb copy retains only in-frame clones and omits some. Of 150,000 to 200,000 clones in the sample, roughly 85% were seen once. Study observations and caveats: Testing in vitro showed a few CMV-associated chains specific for CMV antigens. Across donors, most TCRs were seen rarely, yet some public ones were widespread. Using a false discovery rate of 0.05, a later analysis showed that around 16,000 TCR beta sequences were associated with HLA alleles.

Worth noting for this clone: What it binds is not known.

The chain joins TRBV9 to TRBJ1-6; no clear D. This TCR derives from a woman in her 40s in good health and CMV-seronegative. Sequences were obtained from PBMCs. As DNA, the CDR3 is TGTGCCAGCAGCGTATCCGGGCGGGATTCACCCCTCCACTTT. Its translation: CASSVSGRDSPLHF.